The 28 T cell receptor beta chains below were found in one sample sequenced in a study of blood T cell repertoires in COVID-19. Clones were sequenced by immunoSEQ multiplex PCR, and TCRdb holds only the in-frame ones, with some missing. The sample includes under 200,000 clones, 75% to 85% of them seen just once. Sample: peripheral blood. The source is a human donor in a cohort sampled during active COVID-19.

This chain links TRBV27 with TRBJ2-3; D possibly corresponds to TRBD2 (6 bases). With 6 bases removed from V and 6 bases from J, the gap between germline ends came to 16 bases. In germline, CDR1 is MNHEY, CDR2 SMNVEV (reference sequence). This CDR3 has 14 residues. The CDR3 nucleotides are TGTGCCAGCAGCACCCGGAGCGGGTCGGATACGCAGTATTTT. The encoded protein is CASSTRSGSDTQYF.

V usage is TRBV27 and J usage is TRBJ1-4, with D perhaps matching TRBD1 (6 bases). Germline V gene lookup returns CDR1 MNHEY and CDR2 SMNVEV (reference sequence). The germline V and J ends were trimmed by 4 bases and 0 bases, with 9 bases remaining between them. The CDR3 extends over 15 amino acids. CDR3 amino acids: CASSSRQATNEKLFF. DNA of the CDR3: TGTGCCAGCAGTTCCAGACAGGCAACTAATGAAAAACTGTTTTTT.

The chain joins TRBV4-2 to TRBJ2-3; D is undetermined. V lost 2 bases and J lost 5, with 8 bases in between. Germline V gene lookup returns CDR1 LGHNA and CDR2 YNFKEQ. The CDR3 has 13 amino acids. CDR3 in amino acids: CASSQILKDTQYF. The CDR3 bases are TGTGCCAGCAGCCAAATCCTTAAAGATACGCAGTATTTT.

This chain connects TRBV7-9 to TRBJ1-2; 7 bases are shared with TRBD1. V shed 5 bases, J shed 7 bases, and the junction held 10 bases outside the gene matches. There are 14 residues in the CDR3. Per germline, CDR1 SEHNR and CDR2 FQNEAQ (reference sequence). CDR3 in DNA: TGTGCCAGCAGCACAGGGGACACCAAGGGTGGCTACACCTTC. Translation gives CASSTGDTKGGYTF.

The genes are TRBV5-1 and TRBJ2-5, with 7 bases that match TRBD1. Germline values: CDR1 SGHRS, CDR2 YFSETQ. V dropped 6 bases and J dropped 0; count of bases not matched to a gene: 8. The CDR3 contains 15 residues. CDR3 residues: CASKTTGQDQETQYF. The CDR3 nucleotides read TGCGCCAGCAAAACGACAGGGCAGGACCAAGAGACCCAGTACTTC.

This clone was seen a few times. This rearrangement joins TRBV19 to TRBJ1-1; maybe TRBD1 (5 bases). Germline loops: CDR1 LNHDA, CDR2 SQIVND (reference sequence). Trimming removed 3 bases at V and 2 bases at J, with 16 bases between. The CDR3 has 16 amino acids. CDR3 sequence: CASSISLGRENTEAFF. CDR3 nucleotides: TGTGCCAGTAGTATTTCCCTCGGCAGGGAAAACACTGAAGCTTTCTTT.

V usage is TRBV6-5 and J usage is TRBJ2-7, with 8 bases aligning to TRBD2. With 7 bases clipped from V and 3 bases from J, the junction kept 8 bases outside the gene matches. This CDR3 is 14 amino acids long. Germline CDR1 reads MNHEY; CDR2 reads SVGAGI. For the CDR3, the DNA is TGTGCCAGCACCCCTAGCGGGTCTAACTACGAGCAGTACTTC. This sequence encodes CASTPSGSNYEQYF.

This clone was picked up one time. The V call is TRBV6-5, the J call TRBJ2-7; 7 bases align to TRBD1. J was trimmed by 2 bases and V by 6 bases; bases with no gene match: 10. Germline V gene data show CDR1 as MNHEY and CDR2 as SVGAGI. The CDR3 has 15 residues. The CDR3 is CASSHGTVGPYEQYF. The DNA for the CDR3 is TGTGCCAGCAGCCATGGGACAGTGGGACCCTACGAGCAGTACTTC.

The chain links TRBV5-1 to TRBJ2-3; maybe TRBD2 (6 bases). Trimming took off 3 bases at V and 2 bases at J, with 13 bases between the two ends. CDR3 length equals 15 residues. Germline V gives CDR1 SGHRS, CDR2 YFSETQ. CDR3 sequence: CASSSVGLYTDTQYF. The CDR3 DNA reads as TGCGCCAGCAGCTCGGTGGGACTTTACACAGATACGCAGTATTTT.

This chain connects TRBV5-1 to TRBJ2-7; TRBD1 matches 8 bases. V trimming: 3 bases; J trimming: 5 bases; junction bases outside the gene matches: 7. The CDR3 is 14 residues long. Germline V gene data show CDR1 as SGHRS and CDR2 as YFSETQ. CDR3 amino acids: CASSSRTGTNEQYF. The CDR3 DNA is TGCGCCAGCAGCTCCCGGACAGGGACCAACGAGCAGTACTTC.

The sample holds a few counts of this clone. CDR3 coding DNA: TGCAGCGTAGCCGAGACAGCTATCAATCAGCCCCAGCATTTT. Its protein is CSVAETAINQPQHF. V and J are TRBV29-1 and TRBJ1-5, with a weak D call TRBD1 (5 bases). The CDR3 runs to 14 residues. V lost 6 bases and J 3 bases, leaving 15 bases between the germline ends. Germline lookup yields CDR1 SQVTM and CDR2 ANQGSEA.

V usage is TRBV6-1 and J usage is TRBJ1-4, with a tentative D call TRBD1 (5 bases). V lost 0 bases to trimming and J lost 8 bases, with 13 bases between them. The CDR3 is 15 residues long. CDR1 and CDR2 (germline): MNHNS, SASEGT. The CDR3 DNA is TGTGCCAGCAGTGAAGCCCCGGGGGTTGGGGAAAAACTGTTTTTT. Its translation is CASSEAPGVGEKLFF.

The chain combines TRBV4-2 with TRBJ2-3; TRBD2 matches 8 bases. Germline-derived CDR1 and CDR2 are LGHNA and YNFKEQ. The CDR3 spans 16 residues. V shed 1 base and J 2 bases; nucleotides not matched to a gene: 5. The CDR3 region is CASSQVRGGSTDTQYF. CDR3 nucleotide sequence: TGTGCCAGCAGCCAAGTCCGCGGGGGGTCCACAGATACGCAGTATTTT.

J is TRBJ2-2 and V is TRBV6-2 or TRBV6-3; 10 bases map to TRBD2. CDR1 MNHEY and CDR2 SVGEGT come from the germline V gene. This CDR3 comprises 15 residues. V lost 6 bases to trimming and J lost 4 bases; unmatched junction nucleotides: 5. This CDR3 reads CASSLLAGFTGELFF. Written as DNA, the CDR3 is TGTGCCAGCAGCTTACTAGCGGGATTCACCGGGGAGCTGTTTTTT.

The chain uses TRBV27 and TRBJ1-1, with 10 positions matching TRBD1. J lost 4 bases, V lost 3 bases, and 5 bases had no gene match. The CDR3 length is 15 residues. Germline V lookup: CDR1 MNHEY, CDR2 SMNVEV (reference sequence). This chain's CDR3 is CASSFSTGGGTEAFF. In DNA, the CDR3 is TGTGCCAGCAGTTTTTCGACAGGGGGCGGCACTGAAGCTTTCTTT.

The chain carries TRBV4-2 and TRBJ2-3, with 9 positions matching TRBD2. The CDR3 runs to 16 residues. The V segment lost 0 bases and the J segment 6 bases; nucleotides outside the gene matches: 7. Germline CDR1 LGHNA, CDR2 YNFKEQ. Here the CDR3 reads CASSQEGLAPKDTQYF. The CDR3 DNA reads TGTGCCAGCAGCCAAGAAGGACTAGCGCCGAAGGATACGCAGTATTTT.

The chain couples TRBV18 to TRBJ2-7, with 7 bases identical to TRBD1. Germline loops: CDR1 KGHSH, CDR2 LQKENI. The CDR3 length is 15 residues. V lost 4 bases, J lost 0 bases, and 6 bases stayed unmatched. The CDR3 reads CASSLQGSLSYEQYF. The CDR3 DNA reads TGTGCCAGCTCACTACAGGGGTCCCTCTCCTACGAGCAGTACTTC.

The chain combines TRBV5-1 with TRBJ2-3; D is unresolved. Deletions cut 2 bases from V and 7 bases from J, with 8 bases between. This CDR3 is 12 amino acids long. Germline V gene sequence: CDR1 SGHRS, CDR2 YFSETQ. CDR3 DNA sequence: TGCGCCAGCAGCTTTGGAGAGAATACGCAGTATTTT. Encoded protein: CASSFGENTQYF.

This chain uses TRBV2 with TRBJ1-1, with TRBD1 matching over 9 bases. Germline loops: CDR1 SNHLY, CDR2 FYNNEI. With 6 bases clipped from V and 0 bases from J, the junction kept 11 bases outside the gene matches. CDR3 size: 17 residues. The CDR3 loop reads CASSSAGTGLMNTEAFF. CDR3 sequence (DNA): TGTGCCAGCAGCTCTGCCGGGACAGGGTTGATGAACACTGAAGCTTTCTTT.

The DNA of the CDR3 is TGCAGCGTCCTCCCCCAGGGTAACTATGGCTACACCTTC. This sequence encodes CSVLPQGNYGYTF. The genes are TRBV29-1 and TRBJ1-2; possible D gene TRBD1, 5 bases. CDR3 length equals 13 residues. Germline CDR1 SQVTM, CDR2 ANQGSEA. Trimming removed 6 bases at V and 1 base at J, with 12 bases between.

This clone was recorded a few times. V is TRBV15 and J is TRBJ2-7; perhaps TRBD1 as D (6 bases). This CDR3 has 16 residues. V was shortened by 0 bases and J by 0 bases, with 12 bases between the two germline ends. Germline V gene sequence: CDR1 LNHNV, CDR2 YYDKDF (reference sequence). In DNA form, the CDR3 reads TGTGCCACCAGCAGAGATGGAACAGGGAGCTCCTACGAGCAGTACTTC. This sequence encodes CATSRDGTGSSYEQYF.

CDR3 nucleotides: TGTGCCAGCAGCTCCGGGAAGGGTCGGGGCACTGAAGCTTTCTTT. It codes for CASSSGKGRGTEAFF. The V gene is TRBV7-3, the J gene TRBJ1-1; D gene ambiguous. V shed 4 bases and J shed 4 bases, with 16 bases lying between them. The CDR3 is 15 amino acids. Germline CDR1 reads SGHTA; CDR2 reads FQGTGA.

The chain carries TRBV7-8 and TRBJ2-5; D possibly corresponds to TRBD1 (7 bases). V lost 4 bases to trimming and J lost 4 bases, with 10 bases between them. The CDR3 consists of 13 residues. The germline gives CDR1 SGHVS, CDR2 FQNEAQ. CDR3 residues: CASSSQGGETQYF. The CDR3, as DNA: TGTGCCAGCAGCTCGCAGGGGGGAGAGACCCAGTACTTC.

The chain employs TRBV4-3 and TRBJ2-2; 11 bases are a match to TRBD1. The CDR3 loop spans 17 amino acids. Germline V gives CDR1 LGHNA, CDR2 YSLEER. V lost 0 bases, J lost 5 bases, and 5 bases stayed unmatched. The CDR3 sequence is CASSQDEGQGATGELFF. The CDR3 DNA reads TGCGCCAGCAGCCAAGATGAAGGACAGGGGGCAACCGGGGAGCTGTTTTTT.

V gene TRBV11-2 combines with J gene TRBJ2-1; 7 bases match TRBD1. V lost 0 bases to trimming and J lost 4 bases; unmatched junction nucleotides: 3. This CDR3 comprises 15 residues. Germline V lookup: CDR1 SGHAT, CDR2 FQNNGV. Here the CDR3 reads CASSLEQGYYNEQFF. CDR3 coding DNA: TGTGCCAGCAGCTTAGAACAGGGGTATTACAATGAGCAGTTCTTC. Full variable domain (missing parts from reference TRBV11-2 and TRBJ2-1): EAGVAQSPRYKIIEKRQSVAFWCNPISGHATLYWYQQILGQGPKLLIQFQNNGVVDDSQLPKDRFSAERLKGVDSTLKIQPAKLEDSAVYLCASSLEQGYYNEQFFGPGTRLTVL.

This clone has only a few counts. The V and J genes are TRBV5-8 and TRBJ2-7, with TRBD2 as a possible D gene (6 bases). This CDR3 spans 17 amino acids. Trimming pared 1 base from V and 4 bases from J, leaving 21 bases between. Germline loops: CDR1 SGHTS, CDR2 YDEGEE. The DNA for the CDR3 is TGTGCCAGCAGCTTGTCTTTAATATGGACGGGGGATTACGAGCAGTACTTC. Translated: CASSLSLIWTGDYEQYF. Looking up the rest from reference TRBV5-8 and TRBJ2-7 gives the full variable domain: EAGVTQSPTHLIKTRGQQATLRCSPISGHTSVYWYQQALGLGLQFLLWYDEGEERNRGNFPPRFSGRQFPNYSSELNVNALELEDSALYLCASSLSLIWTGDYEQYFGPGTRLTVT.

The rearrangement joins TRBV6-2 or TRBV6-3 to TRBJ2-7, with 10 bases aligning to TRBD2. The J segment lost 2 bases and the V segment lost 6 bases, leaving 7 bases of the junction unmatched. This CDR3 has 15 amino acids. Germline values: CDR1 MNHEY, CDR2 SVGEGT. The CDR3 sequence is CASRPLAGGTYEQYF. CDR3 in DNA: TGTGCCAGCAGGCCTTTAGCGGGGGGCACCTACGAGCAGTACTTC.

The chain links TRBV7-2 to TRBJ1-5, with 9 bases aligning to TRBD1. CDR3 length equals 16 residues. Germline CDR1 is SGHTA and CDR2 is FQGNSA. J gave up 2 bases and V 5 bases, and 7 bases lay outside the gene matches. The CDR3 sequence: CASSAHRGLGNQPQHF. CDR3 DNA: TGTGCCAGCAGCGCCCACAGGGGGCTAGGCAATCAGCCCCAGCATTTT.